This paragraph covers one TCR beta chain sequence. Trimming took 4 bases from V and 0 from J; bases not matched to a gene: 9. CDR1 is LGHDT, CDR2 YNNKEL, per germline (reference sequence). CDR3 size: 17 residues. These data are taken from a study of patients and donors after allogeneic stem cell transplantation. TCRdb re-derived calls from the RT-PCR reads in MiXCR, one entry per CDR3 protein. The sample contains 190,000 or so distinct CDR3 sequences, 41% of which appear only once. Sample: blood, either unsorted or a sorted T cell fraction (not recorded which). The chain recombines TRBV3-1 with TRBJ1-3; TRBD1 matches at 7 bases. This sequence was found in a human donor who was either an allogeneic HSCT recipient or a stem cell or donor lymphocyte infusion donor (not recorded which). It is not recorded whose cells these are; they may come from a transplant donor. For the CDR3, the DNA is TGTGCCAGCAGCCTGACAGGGAGGACGGGCTCTGGAAACACCATATATTTT. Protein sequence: CASSLTGRTGSGNTIYF.